This TCR beta chain was identified during a study of cytomegalovirus exposure and HLA in healthy donors. Overall study results and limits: A later examination showed that TCR association rates differed by HLA locus, with DRB1 most and HLA-C fewest. Productive status was seen about 87% or about 30% of the time for most TCR beta V segments in an earlier analysis.

Trimming pared 8 bases from V and 7 bases from J, leaving 30 bases between. CDR3 length: 17 amino acids. Looked up from germline, CDR1 is MDHEN and CDR2 is SYDVKM. A few counts support this clone. Its antigen remains unknown. In the PCR, 60 Vbeta and 13 Jbeta primers were used. Sequencing used immunoSEQ multiplex PCR; TCRdb keeps in-frame clones, though not all of them. The table includes fewer than 140,000 clones, about two thirds detected once. This clonotype was obtained from a female donor in good health and CMV-seronegative. The J gene is TRBJ2-7, the V gene TRBV28; perhaps TRBD1 as D (9 bases). Sample: PBMCs. CDR3 sequence: CASVDRGFRREAGEQYF. The CDR3 nucleotides read TGTGCCAGCGTCGACAGGGGGTTTCGGCGGGAGGCCGGAGAGCAGTACTTC. Supplemented by reference TRBV28 and TRBJ2-7, the full variable domain reads DVKVTQSSRYLVKRTGEKVFLECVQDMDHENMFWYRQDPGLGLRLIYFSYDVKMKEKGDIPEGYSVSREKKERFSLILESASTNQTSMYLCASVDRGFRREAGEQYFGPGTRLTVT.